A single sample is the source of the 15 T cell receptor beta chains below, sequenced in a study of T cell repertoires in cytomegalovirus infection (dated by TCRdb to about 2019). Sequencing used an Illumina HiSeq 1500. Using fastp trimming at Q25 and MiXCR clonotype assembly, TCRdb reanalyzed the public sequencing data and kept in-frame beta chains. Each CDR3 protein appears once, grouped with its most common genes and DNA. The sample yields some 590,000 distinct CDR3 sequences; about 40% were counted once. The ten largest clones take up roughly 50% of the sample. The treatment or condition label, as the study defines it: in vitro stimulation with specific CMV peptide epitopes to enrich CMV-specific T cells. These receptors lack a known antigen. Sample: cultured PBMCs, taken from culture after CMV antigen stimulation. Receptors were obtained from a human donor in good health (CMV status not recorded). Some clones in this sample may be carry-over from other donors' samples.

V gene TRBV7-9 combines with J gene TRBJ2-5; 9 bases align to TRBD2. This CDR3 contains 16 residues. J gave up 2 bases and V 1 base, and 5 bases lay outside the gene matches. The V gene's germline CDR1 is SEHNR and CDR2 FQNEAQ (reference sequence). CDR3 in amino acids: CASSLERGAGQETQYF. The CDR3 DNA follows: TGTGCCAGCAGCTTAGAGCGGGGGGCCGGACAAGAGACCCAGTACTTC.

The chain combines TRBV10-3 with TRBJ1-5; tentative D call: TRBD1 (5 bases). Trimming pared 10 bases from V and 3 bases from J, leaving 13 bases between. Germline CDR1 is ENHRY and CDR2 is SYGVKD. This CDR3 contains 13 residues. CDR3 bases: TGTGCCAATCGCGGCGGGGCCAATCAGCCCCAGCATTTT. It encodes CANRGGANQPQHF.

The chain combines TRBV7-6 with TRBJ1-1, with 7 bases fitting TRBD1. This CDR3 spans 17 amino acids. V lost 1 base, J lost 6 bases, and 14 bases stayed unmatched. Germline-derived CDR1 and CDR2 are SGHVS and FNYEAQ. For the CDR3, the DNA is TGTGCCAGCAGCTTAGTAGGGGGGAGACAGGGCGAGGCTGAAGCTTTCTTT. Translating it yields CASSLVGGRQGEAEAFF.

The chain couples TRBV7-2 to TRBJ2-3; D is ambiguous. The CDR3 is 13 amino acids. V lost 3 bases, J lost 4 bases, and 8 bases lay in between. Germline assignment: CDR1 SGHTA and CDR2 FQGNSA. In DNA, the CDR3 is TGTGCCAGCAGCTTTGACCTTGCAGATACGCAGTATTTT. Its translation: CASSFDLADTQYF.

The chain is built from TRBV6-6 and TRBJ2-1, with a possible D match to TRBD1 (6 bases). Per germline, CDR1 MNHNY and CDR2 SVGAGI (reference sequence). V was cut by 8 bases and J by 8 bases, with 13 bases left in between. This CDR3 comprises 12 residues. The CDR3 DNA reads TGTGCCAGCCGGGACACCCTCTATGAGCAGTTCTTC. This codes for CASRDTLYEQFF.

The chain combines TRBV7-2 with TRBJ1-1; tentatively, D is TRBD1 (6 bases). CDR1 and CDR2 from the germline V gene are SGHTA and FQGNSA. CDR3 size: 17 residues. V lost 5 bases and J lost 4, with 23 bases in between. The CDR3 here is CASSPSGAGSVSTEAFF. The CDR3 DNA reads TGTGCCAGCAGCCCCTCGGGGGCTGGCTCCGTGAGCACTGAAGCTTTCTTT.

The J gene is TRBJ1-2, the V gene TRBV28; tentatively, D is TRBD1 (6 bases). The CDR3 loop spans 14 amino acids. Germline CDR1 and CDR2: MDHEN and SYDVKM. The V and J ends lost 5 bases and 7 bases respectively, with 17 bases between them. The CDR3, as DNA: TGTGCCAGCAGTCGGACAGATACCTCGGGTGGCTACACCTTC. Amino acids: CASSRTDTSGGYTF.

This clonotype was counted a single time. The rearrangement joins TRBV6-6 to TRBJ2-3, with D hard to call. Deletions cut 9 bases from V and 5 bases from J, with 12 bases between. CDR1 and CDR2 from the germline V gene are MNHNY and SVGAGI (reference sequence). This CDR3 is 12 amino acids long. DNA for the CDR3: TGTGCCAGTACCAACAACGGAGATACGCAGTATTTT. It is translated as CASTNNGDTQYF.

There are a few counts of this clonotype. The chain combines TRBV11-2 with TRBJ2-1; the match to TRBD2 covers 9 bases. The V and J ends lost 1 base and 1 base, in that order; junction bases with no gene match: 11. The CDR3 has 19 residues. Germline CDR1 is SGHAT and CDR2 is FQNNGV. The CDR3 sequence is CASSLGSRLAGRSYNEQFF. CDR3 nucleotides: TGTGCCAGCAGCTTAGGATCCAGGCTAGCGGGAAGGTCCTACAATGAGCAGTTCTTC.

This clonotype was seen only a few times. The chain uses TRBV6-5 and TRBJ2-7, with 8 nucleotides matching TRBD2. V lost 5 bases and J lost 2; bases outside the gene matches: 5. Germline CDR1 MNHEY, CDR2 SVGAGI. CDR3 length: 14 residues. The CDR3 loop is CASSINGGAYEQYF. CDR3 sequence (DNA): TGTGCCAGCAGTATCAACGGGGGGGCCTACGAGCAGTACTTC.

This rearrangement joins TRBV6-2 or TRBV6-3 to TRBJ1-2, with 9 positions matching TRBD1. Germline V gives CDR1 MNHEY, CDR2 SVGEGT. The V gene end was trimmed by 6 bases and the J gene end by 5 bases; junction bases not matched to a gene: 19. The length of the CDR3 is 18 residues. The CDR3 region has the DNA TGTGCCAGCAGCCGGCTCCCGGGACAGGGAGCTCATCGGTATGGCTACACCTTC. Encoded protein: CASSRLPGQGAHRYGYTF.

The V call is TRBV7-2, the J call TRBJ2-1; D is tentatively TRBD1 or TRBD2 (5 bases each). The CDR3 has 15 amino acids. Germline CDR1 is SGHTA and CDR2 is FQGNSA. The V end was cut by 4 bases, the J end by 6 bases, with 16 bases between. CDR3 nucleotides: TGTGCCAGCAGCTCTCCAGGGAGTTTCAGCAATGAGCAGTTCTTC. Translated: CASSSPGSFSNEQFF.

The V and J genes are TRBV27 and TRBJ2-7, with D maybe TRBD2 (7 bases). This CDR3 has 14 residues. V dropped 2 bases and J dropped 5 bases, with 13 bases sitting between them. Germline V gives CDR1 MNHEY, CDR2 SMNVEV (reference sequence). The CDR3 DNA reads TGTGCCAGCAGTTTAGGGCGGGGGCTTGACGAGCAGTACTTC. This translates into CASSLGRGLDEQYF.

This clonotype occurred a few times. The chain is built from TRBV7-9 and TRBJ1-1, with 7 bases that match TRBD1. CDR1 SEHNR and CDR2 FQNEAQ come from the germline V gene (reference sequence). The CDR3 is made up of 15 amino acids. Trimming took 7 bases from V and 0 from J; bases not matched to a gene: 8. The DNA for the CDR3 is TGTGCCAGCACACCGGGACAGCCATTGAACACTGAAGCTTTCTTT. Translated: CASTPGQPLNTEAFF. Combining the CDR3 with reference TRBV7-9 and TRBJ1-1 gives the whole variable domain DTGVSQNPRHKITKRGQNVTFRCDPISEHNRLYWYRQTLGQGPEFLTYFQNEAQLEKSRLLSDRFSAERPKGSFSTLEIQRTEQGDSAMYLCASTPGQPLNTEAFFGQGTRLTVV.

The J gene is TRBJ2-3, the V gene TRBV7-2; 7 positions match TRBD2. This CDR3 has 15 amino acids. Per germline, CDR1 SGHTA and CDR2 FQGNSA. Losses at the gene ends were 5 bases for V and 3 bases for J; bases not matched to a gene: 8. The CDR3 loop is CASSGRVGITDTQYF. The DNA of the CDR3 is TGTGCCAGCAGCGGGAGGGTTGGTATAACAGATACGCAGTATTTT.